The subject of this entry is one T cell receptor (beta chain). Its antigen remains unidentified. No base-level quality is on record; no much larger clone is a single base apart. The CDR3 regions of human TCRbeta chains were subjected to immunosequencing. Processing in the source paper ran as follows. Repertoire TCRs were checked for matches against a reference library of SARS-CoV-2-specific TCRs that had been generated using the MIRA antigen-specificity platform. Breadth was defined as the fraction of unique TCRs that were SARS-CoV-2-associated. Depth was defined as the fraction of total T cells that were SARS-CoV-2-associated. Using the MIRA data, every spike-specific TCR was mapped to the spike region that the TCR reacted to and assigned to either a CD4 or a CD8 class. Log10-transformed breadth and depth values were compared by one-way ANOVA with Sidak's multiple comparisons tests. Sourced from immuneACCESS, this table was stored by TCRdb with only in-frame sequences that have V and J called. A share of the clones is absent; for the studies checked, an unresolved V gene accounts for under half, and the remainder has no known explanation. V and J calls plus clone size are reproduced from that table; the DNA served to infer D and trimming. Counted in this sample were 50,000 to 70,000 clones; around nine tenths of them appeared once. The ten top clones hold 6.9% of the sample.

The meaning of the sample's time point label: about 28 days (+/-7) after the second vaccine dose. AZD1222 recipients whose second dose came at about 4 weeks and those whose second dose came at about 12 weeks were combined into one group, since spike-specific TCR depth and breadth did not differ between the two schedules. Vaccinee samples came from UK trials COV001 and COV002, including a single-blind randomized controlled phase 2/3 trial of AZD1222 (ChAdOx1 nCoV-19) in healthy adults. Trial participant PBMC samples were collected at day 0 and day 28 after the second dose for TCRbeta chain sequencing. This sample is drawn from a study of T cell responses to AZD1222 COVID-19 vaccine (dated by TCRdb to about 2021). For the wider study: TCR sequencing was performed for approximately 240 trial participants, of whom 200 to 210 were given two doses of AZD1222 and 26 were given two doses of MenACWY control vaccine. Trial participants were enrolled into age subgroups of 18-55, 56-69 and 70-plus years, which contained about 150, 28 and 57 TCR-sequenced participants, respectively. The paper as a whole reports these results and caveats: Participants were mostly white British and included more females than males, and it was suggested by the authors that clonal diversity may have been underestimated. Conclusions about previously exposed vaccinees were limited because only six AZD1222 recipients were SARS-CoV-2 seropositive at baseline. Epitopes outside the regions mutated in the B.1.351 and B.1.1.7 variants were reportedly recognized by nearly half of the unique spike-specific TCRs. CD4 TCRs associated with the vaccine covered the entire spike protein, and the dominant responses were in regions 160-218 and 743-854. In the small 56-69-year group, the increase in depth fell short of significance, most likely because of low power. After two AZD1222 doses, both the breadth and the depth of spike-specific TCRs were significantly higher than at day 0 and than in MenACWY recipients. Because no samples from the day 14 peak response were available, repertoires could be characterized only after the peak T cell response.

The sequencing here drew on peripheral blood, taken 28 days after the second AZD1222 dose. This receptor was identified in an adult who received the AZD1222 COVID-19 vaccine.

The DNA sequence is as follows: TGTGCCAGCAGCTTTGGAGGATTAGGGACAGGGACCATACCATCTGGCTACACCTTC. Translated, it gives CASSFGGLGTGTIPSGYTF. The chain joins TRBV5-4 to TRBJ1-2, and TRBD1 aligns with 9 junction nucleotides. Its CDR3 holds 19 amino acids, cysteine through phenylalanine. Just the 57-base CDR3 DNA is kept, in frame starting at base 1. CDR1 and CDR2, looked up from the germline V gene (reference sequence), are SGHNT and YYREEE. Trimming removed 2 bases from V and 7 bases from J; the gene matches leave 21 bases unexplained.